This is a list of T cell receptor beta chains from one sample in a study of early T cells in non-severe SARS-CoV-2 infection. One entry per CDR3 protein, called by TCRdb with MiXCR from the 5' RACE reads. The sample consists of about 58,000 distinct CDR3 sequences, approximately 12% of them appearing once. The sequences come from whole blood, collected at baseline. The receptors come from an adult who was a healthcare worker with PCR-confirmed SARS-CoV-2 infection or an uninfected control (not recorded which). The donor label of this sample is uncertain. CDR3s include the opening cysteine and the closing phenylalanine or tryptophan. The D gene is left open where the match is weak. Some rows have no size entry. The others give once, few or many, or a class for an expanded clone.

j_call: TRBJ1-5
clone_size: -
d_call: -
v_call: TRBV12-3/TRBV12-4
cdr3_nt: TGTGCCAGCAGTTTAGAAGGTACGTCCCAGCATTTT
cdr3_aa: CASSLEGTSQHF

j_call: TRBJ2-3
clone_size: -
d_call: TRBD1
v_call: TRBV28
cdr3_nt: TGTGCCAGCAGTACAACAGGGGCCGGCACAGATACGCAGTATTTT
cdr3_aa: CASSTTGAGTDTQYF

j_call: TRBJ2-1
clone_size: -
d_call: -
v_call: TRBV29-1
cdr3_nt: TGCAGCGTCGCAGGGCGGTTCCAAATGGGGAGTGAGCAGTTCTTC
cdr3_aa: CSVAGRFQMGSEQFF

j_call: TRBJ2-5
clone_size: -
d_call: TRBD1
v_call: TRBV19
cdr3_nt: TGTGCCAGTAGTATAACCGAGACAGGGGGGAAGACCCAGTACTTC
cdr3_aa: CASSITETGGKTQYF

j_call: TRBJ2-5
clone_size: -
d_call: -
v_call: TRBV29-1
cdr3_nt: TGCAGCGTTCATGGACTGAAAGAGACCCAGTACTTC
cdr3_aa: CSVHGLKETQYF

j_call: TRBJ2-1
clone_size: few
d_call: TRBD2
v_call: TRBV6-6
cdr3_nt: TGTGCCAGCAGTTACCCGCGCGGGAGCGGGGCGAACTCCTACAATGAGCAGTTCTTC
cdr3_aa: CASSYPRGSGANSYNEQFF

j_call: TRBJ1-2
clone_size: -
d_call: -
v_call: TRBV19
cdr3_nt: TGTGCCAGTAGACGGGTGGAAGCAGGGTACTATGGCTACACCTTC
cdr3_aa: CASRRVEAGYYGYTF

j_call: TRBJ2-5
clone_size: -
d_call: TRBD2
v_call: TRBV5-1
cdr3_nt: TGCGCCAGCAGCTCCGGGGAGGGAGAGACCCAGTACTTC
cdr3_aa: CASSSGEGETQYF

j_call: TRBJ1-4
clone_size: few
d_call: -
v_call: TRBV6-6
cdr3_nt: TGTGCCAGCAGTTACGGGACCAGGATTAATGAAAAACTGTTTTTT
cdr3_aa: CASSYGTRINEKLFF

j_call: TRBJ2-3
clone_size: -
d_call: TRBD2
v_call: TRBV4-2
cdr3_nt: TGTGCCAGCAGCCTAACTAGCGGGGGGGCAGATACGCAGTATTTT
cdr3_aa: CASSLTSGGADTQYF

j_call: TRBJ2-5
clone_size: few
d_call: -
v_call: TRBV5-1
cdr3_nt: TGCGCCAGCAGCTTGGCCGGGGCTTATCAAGAGACCCAGTACTTC
cdr3_aa: CASSLAGAYQETQYF

j_call: TRBJ1-1
clone_size: many
d_call: -
v_call: TRBV29-1
cdr3_nt: TGCAGCGTTGTTCTGAGAATGAACACTGAAGCTTTCTTT
cdr3_aa: CSVVLRMNTEAFF

j_call: TRBJ1-5
clone_size: many
d_call: -
v_call: TRBV7-9
cdr3_nt: TGTGCCAGCAGTTTTGGGTGGCAGCCCCAGCATTTT
cdr3_aa: CASSFGWQPQHF

j_call: TRBJ1-1
clone_size: -
d_call: -
v_call: TRBV4-2
cdr3_nt: TGTGCCAGCAGCCAAGTTACCCAGGGGACTGAAGCTTTCTTT
cdr3_aa: CASSQVTQGTEAFF

j_call: TRBJ1-1
clone_size: few
d_call: -
v_call: TRBV6-5
cdr3_nt: TGTGCCAGCAGGTTGGGGGATTTGGTCACTGAAGCTTTCTTT
cdr3_aa: CASRLGDLVTEAFF

j_call: TRBJ1-1
clone_size: few
d_call: -
v_call: TRBV7-2
cdr3_nt: TGTGCCAGCAGCTTAGGGCCCCTCCGTCGAGGTGAAGCTTTCTTT
cdr3_aa: CASSLGPLRRGEAFF

j_call: TRBJ2-1
clone_size: -
d_call: TRBD2
v_call: TRBV19
cdr3_nt: TGTGCCAGTAAACCGACTAGCGGGGGGCGCAGCTCCTACAATGAGCAGTTCTTC
cdr3_aa: CASKPTSGGRSSYNEQFF

j_call: TRBJ2-5
clone_size: -
d_call: -
v_call: TRBV9
cdr3_nt: TGTGCCAGCAGCGTAGAAACAGGGTCCCAAGAGACCCAGTACTTC
cdr3_aa: CASSVETGSQETQYF

j_call: TRBJ2-3
clone_size: -
d_call: -
v_call: TRBV3-1
cdr3_nt: TGTGCCAGCACCTGGTCTTCGGGAGATACGCAGTATTTT
cdr3_aa: CASTWSSGDTQYF

j_call: TRBJ2-2
clone_size: -
d_call: -
v_call: TRBV28
cdr3_nt: TGTGCCAGCAGACAGGGAATAACCGGGGAGCTGTTTTTT
cdr3_aa: CASRQGITGELFF

j_call: TRBJ1-3
clone_size: -
d_call: -
v_call: TRBV30
cdr3_nt: TGTGCCTGGGACGCGGGGGCTGGAAACACCATATATTTT
cdr3_aa: CAWDAGAGNTIYF

j_call: TRBJ2-5
clone_size: -
d_call: -
v_call: TRBV29-1
cdr3_nt: TGCAGCGTTGAGTCCAGGGCCCAAGAGACCCAGTACTTC
cdr3_aa: CSVESRAQETQYF

j_call: TRBJ2-2
clone_size: -
d_call: TRBD2
v_call: TRBV7-2
cdr3_nt: TGTGCCAGCAGCTTTAGCGGGGGAGCCAGCGGATACACCGGGGAGCTGTTTTTT
cdr3_aa: CASSFSGGASGYTGELFF

j_call: TRBJ2-1
clone_size: -
d_call: TRBD1
v_call: TRBV5-1
cdr3_nt: TGCGCCAGCAGCTTGTCCGAGGGGGCGGCCTACAATGAGCAGTTCTTC
cdr3_aa: CASSLSEGAAYNEQFF

j_call: TRBJ2-3
clone_size: few
d_call: -
v_call: TRBV27
cdr3_nt: TGTGCCAGCAGTATTCGTCCCACAGATACGCAGTATTTT
cdr3_aa: CASSIRPTDTQYF

j_call: TRBJ2-3
clone_size: few
d_call: TRBD2
v_call: TRBV6-6
cdr3_nt: TGTGCCAGCAGTTACTCGGTTAGCGGGGGAGACACAGATACGCAGTATTTT
cdr3_aa: CASSYSVSGGDTDTQYF

j_call: TRBJ2-2
clone_size: few
d_call: TRBD2
v_call: TRBV7-8
cdr3_nt: TGTGCCAGCAGCGTAAAGCGGGGGGTTGACACCGGGGAGCTGTTTTTT
cdr3_aa: CASSVKRGVDTGELFF

j_call: TRBJ1-4
clone_size: many
d_call: -
v_call: TRBV30
cdr3_nt: TGTGCCTGGAGTGTAGGGAGGGAAAAACTGTTTTTT
cdr3_aa: CAWSVGREKLFF

j_call: TRBJ2-1
clone_size: once
d_call: -
v_call: TRBV20-1
cdr3_nt: TGCAGTGCTAGTGATTACGGGCTAGCCGGCAATGAGCAGTTCTTC
cdr3_aa: CSASDYGLAGNEQFF

j_call: TRBJ2-3
clone_size: few
d_call: TRBD2
v_call: TRBV20-1
cdr3_nt: TGCAGTGCTAGAGTTGCTAGCGGGGGGCCGGGCACAGATACGCAGTATTTT
cdr3_aa: CSARVASGGPGTDTQYF

j_call: TRBJ2-6
clone_size: few
d_call: TRBD1
v_call: TRBV5-1
cdr3_nt: TGCGCCAGCAGCCTCCGGACAGGGGCCCCCTCTGGGGCCAACGTCCTGACTTTC
cdr3_aa: CASSLRTGAPSGANVLTF

j_call: TRBJ2-1
clone_size: -
d_call: TRBD2
v_call: TRBV7-9
cdr3_nt: TGTGCCAGCAACCGGGACTACCCCTACAATGAGCAGTTCTTC
cdr3_aa: CASNRDYPYNEQFF

j_call: TRBJ2-2
clone_size: -
d_call: -
v_call: TRBV6-1
cdr3_nt: TGTGCCAGCAGTGGGACAGAGAACACCGGGGAGCTGTTTTTT
cdr3_aa: CASSGTENTGELFF

j_call: TRBJ1-4
clone_size: -
d_call: TRBD1
v_call: TRBV4-2
cdr3_nt: TGTGCCAGCAGCCAGGATCTATGGGACAGGGAAAATGAAAAACTGTTTTTT
cdr3_aa: CASSQDLWDRENEKLFF

j_call: TRBJ2-1
clone_size: -
d_call: TRBD2
v_call: TRBV7-8
cdr3_nt: TGTGCCAGCAGCTTAGGTAGCGGGGGAATGGATGAGCAGTTCTTC
cdr3_aa: CASSLGSGGMDEQFF

j_call: TRBJ2-1
clone_size: few
d_call: -
v_call: TRBV6-1
cdr3_nt: TGTGCCAGCAGGGAGGGAAATGAGCAGTTCTTC
cdr3_aa: CASREGNEQFF

j_call: TRBJ2-5
clone_size: few
d_call: -
v_call: TRBV6-1
cdr3_nt: TGTGCCAGCAGTGAAGCTGGTTTATGGGACATTCCCCTCTTC
cdr3_aa: CASSEAGLWDIPLF

j_call: TRBJ1-2
clone_size: few
d_call: -
v_call: TRBV12-3/TRBV12-4
cdr3_nt: TGTGCCAGCAGCCCAACTGGGCATGGCTACACCTTC
cdr3_aa: CASSPTGHGYTF